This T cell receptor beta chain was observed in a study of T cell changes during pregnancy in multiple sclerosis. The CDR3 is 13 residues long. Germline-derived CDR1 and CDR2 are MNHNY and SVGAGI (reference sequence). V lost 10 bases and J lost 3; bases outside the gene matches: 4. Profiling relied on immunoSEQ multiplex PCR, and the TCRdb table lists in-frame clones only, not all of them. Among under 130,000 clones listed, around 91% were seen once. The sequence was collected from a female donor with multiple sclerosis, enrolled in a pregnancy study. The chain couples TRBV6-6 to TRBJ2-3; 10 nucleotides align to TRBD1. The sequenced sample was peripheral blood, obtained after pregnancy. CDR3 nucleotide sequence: TGTGCCACTACGGACAGGGGGACAGATACGCAGTATTTT. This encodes CATTDRGTDTQYF.